This T cell receptor (beta chain) was observed in a study of T cells expressing NK-cell markers. Study background: HCMV seropositivity marked seven of the eight sequenced donors; one was seronegative.

What made the TCR beta cDNA was 5'RACE template switching with UMIs. For each CDR3 protein, TCRdb gives one entry from its re-call of the 5' RACE reads, without DNA. The table for this sample gives about half a million distinct CDR3 sequences. The CDR3 has 14 amino acids. Germline assignment: CDR1 LNHNV and CDR2 YYDKDF (reference sequence). This rearrangement joins TRBV15 to TRBJ2-3. Sequences were obtained from blood T cells: a sorted CD56 or NKG2C T cell subset, CD4+ or CD8+ T cells, or bulk PBMC T cells (not recorded which). The sequence derives from a woman aged 45-65 years in good health. The CDR3 is CATSREAGSDTQYF.